A single sample gave rise to the 19 T cell receptor beta chains below, sequenced in a study of cytomegalovirus exposure and HLA in healthy donors (dated by TCRdb to about 2017). The library relied on the immunoSEQ multiplex PCR assay. For the multiplex PCR, a mixture combining 60 forward primers for TCR Vbeta segments and 13 reverse primers for TCR Jbeta segments was used. The clones in this table, taken by TCRdb from immuneACCESS, are in-frame only. Not every clone is retained; where verified, under half of the shortfall comes from an unresolved V gene, and the cause of the rest is unknown. In all, the sample holds about 200,000 clones, and 80% to 90% of those were seen once. The top ten constitute around 1.2% of the sample. Material: PBMCs. The receptor source for this set is a man in his thirties or forties in good health and CMV-seronegative.

The chain links TRBV7-8 to TRBJ2-7; D possibly corresponds to TRBD2 (5 bases). Looked up from germline, CDR1 is SGHVS and CDR2 is FQNEAQ. The CDR3 spans 15 residues. Trimming shortened V by 5 bases and J by 5 bases, and 19 bases separated the two germline ends. The chain's CDR3 is CASSVPATRKHEQYF. The CDR3 bases are TGTGCCAGCAGCGTCCCGGCTACTAGGAAGCACGAGCAGTACTTC.

V gene TRBV28 combines with J gene TRBJ2-7; possibly TRBD2 for D (7 bases). The length of the CDR3 is 15 residues. V shed 6 bases and J shed 5 bases, with 20 bases lying between them. Germline CDR1 MDHEN, CDR2 SYDVKM. CDR3 DNA: TGTGCCAGCAGCGACTATATAGGGGGGGATCACGAGCAGTACTTC. This encodes CASSDYIGGDHEQYF.

This chain links TRBV19 with TRBJ1-2, with D perhaps TRBD1 (5 bases). CDR1 and CDR2 (germline): LNHDA, SQIVND (reference sequence). The CDR3 has 14 amino acids. The V end lost 5 bases, the J end lost 5 bases, and 15 bases lay between the germline ends. The CDR3 region has the DNA TGTGCCAGTAGTCAAACATCCGGGGGTTATGGCTACACCTTC. As protein: CASSQTSGGYGYTF. Variable domain in full (rest from reference TRBV19 and TRBJ1-2): DGGITQSPKYLFRKEGQNVTLSCEQNLNHDAMYWYRQDPGQGLRLIYYSQIVNDFQKGDIAEGYSVSREKKESFPLTVTSAQKNPTAFYLCASSQTSGGYGYTFGSGTRLTVV.

The rearrangement joins TRBV30 to TRBJ1-4, with D unclear. The CDR3 extends over 14 amino acids. Germline V gives CDR1 GTSNPN, CDR2 SVGIG (reference sequence). V was shortened by 5 bases and J by 8 bases, with 18 bases between the two germline ends. Here the CDR3 reads CAWGSDTGIEKLFF. CDR3 nucleotide sequence: TGTGCCTGGGGTAGTGACACCGGGATAGAAAAACTGTTTTTT.

The chain couples TRBV28 to TRBJ2-6; 9 nucleotides line up with TRBD1. The trim removed 6 bases at V and 6 bases at J, leaving 6 bases unmatched. There are 15 residues in the CDR3. Germline V gene sequence: CDR1 MDHEN, CDR2 SYDVKM. The CDR3, as DNA: TGTGCCAGCAGGACACAGGGGGCGGAGGCCAACGTCCTGACTTTC. Protein sequence: CASRTQGAEANVLTF.

The V call is TRBV7-8, the J call TRBJ2-7, with 8 bases matching TRBD1. With 1 base clipped from V and 7 bases from J, the junction kept 15 bases outside the gene matches. Germline V gene sequence: CDR1 SGHVS, CDR2 FQNEAQ. The length of the CDR3 is 17 residues. The CDR3 DNA reads as TGTGCCAGCAGCTTAGTGTCAGGTCGTCAGGGGGCTTGGGAGCAGTACTTC. It yields the protein CASSLVSGRQGAWEQYF.

This clone has just a few counts. Distinct nucleotide sequences in the sample also encode this CDR3. The chain combines TRBV28 with TRBJ1-1; D is unclear. Per the germline V gene, CDR1 is MDHEN and CDR2 is SYDVKM. The V end lost 5 bases, the J end lost 5 bases, and 12 bases lay between the germline ends. The CDR3 sequence is 13 residues long. The CDR3, as DNA: TGTGCCAGCAGTACACCCCCAAGTACTGAAGCTTTCTTT. Translating it yields CASSTPPSTEAFF.

The CDR3 bases are TGTGCCAGCAGTGTTACTAGCGGGGGGACCTACGAGCAGTACTTC. Translation gives CASSVTSGGTYEQYF. This chain connects TRBV5-6 to TRBJ2-7, with 12 bases identical to TRBD2. The CDR3 has 15 residues. The ends lost 5 bases at V and 2 bases at J; junction bases unmatched: 5. Germline lookup yields CDR1 SGHDT and CDR2 YYEEEE.

As concerns this clone: One end of the junction is discordant with germline, which a read error may explain. The chain employs TRBV4-1 and TRBJ2-6; 10 positions match TRBD2. The germline gives CDR1 MGHRA, CDR2 YSYEKL. This CDR3 is built from 18 residues. CDR3 amino acids: CASSQASGSSPGANGLTF. The CDR3 nucleotides are TGCGCCAGCAGCCAAGCTAGCGGGAGTAGTCCTGGGGCCAACGGCCTGACTTTC.

The rearrangement joins TRBV6-5 to TRBJ1-1, with D unresolved. The CDR3 covers 14 residues. CDR1 MNHEY and CDR2 SVGAGI come from the germline V gene. V shed 4 bases and J shed 7 bases, with 16 bases lying between them. Here the CDR3 DNA reads TGTGCCAGCAGTTTCCGCGACACGCTGGGTGAAGCTTTCTTT. Encoded protein: CASSFRDTLGEAFF.

V and J are TRBV5-4 and TRBJ2-7; TRBD2 is a possible D gene (5 bases). The CDR3 is 14 residues long. Germline assignment: CDR1 SGHNT and CDR2 YYREEE (reference sequence). With 2 bases removed from V and 1 base from J, the gap between germline ends came to 10 bases. The CDR3 DNA is TGTGCCAGCAGCTTTTCCCGGGATTCCTACGAGCAGTACTTC. It translates to CASSFSRDSYEQYF.

This clone was detected once. This chain joins TRBV30 and TRBJ1-2, with D unresolved. Trimming left V 2 bases short and J 0 bases short, with 7 bases between. Germline CDR1 GTSNPN, CDR2 SVGIG (reference sequence). CDR3 length: 13 residues. The CDR3 sequence is CAWSKASNYGYTF. The DNA for the CDR3 is TGTGCCTGGAGTAAAGCATCTAACTATGGCTACACCTTC.

This clone turned up a few times. The CDR3 region has the DNA TGCGCCAGCAGCCAAGAGAGTCCCGCCCTAGCCGGTTACACCGGGGAGCTGTTTTTT. This gives the protein CASSQESPALAGYTGELFF. The J gene is TRBJ2-2, the V gene TRBV4-3; D possibly corresponds to TRBD2 (5 bases). V lost 0 bases and J lost 3, with 20 bases in between. This CDR3 is 19 amino acids long. CDR1 and CDR2 from the germline V gene are LGHNA and YSLEER.

The chain joins TRBV2 to TRBJ1-1; D remains ambiguous. This CDR3 is 15 amino acids long. Trimming shortened V by 2 bases and J by 3 bases, and 13 bases separated the two germline ends. Germline V gene data show CDR1 as SNHLY and CDR2 as FYNNEI. The DNA of the CDR3 is TGTGCCAGCAGTGAAACTGTTCAGGCTGACACTGAAGCTTTCTTT. Its protein product is CASSETVQADTEAFF.

The rearrangement joins TRBV28 to TRBJ2-7, with a possible D match to TRBD1 (6 bases). The CDR3 loop spans 14 amino acids. Germline loops: CDR1 MDHEN, CDR2 SYDVKM. V was pared by 10 bases and J by 3 bases, with 19 bases between. This chain's CDR3 is CATIQGSVYYEQYF. The CDR3, as DNA: TGTGCCACCATACAGGGTTCGGTTTACTACGAGCAGTACTTC.

The chain has TRBV19 and TRBJ1-4; D ambiguous. V was cut by 1 base and J by 10 bases, with 13 bases left in between. The CDR3 contains 14 residues. Germline-derived CDR1 and CDR2 are LNHDA and SQIVND (reference sequence). CDR3 nucleotide sequence: TGTGCCAGTAGTATAGGGCTCATTGGAGGAAAACTGTTTTTT. Encoded protein: CASSIGLIGGKLFF.

This sequence joins TRBV7-9 and TRBJ2-6, with 9 bases that match TRBD1. The CDR3 totals 17 residues. The germline gives CDR1 SEHNR, CDR2 FQNEAQ (reference sequence). The V segment lost 6 bases and the J segment 0 bases; nucleotides outside the gene matches: 6. The CDR3 here is CASRSGTGLSGANVLTF. The CDR3 region has the DNA TGTGCCAGCAGGTCCGGGACAGGGCTCTCTGGGGCCAACGTCCTGACTTTC.

The V call is TRBV5-6, the J call TRBJ2-3, with a tentative D call TRBD2 (6 bases). The CDR3 has 13 amino acids. Per the germline V gene, CDR1 is SGHDT and CDR2 is YYEEEE. Trimming shortened V by 4 bases and J by 7 bases, and 13 bases separated the two germline ends. The CDR3 DNA reads as TGTGCCAGCAGCACCTTGGGGGGTAATACGCAGTATTTT. The encoded protein is CASSTLGGNTQYF. Combining the CDR3 with reference TRBV5-6 and TRBJ2-3 gives the whole variable domain DAGVTQSPTHLIKTRGQQVTLRCSPKSGHDTVSWYQQALGQGPQFIFQYYEEEERQRGNFPDRFSGHQFPNYSSELNVNALLLGDSALYLCASSTLGGNTQYFGPGTRLTVL.

The chain recombines TRBV7-8 with TRBJ1-2; D remains ambiguous. Germline CDR1 is SGHVS and CDR2 is FQNEAQ. Trimming cost V 5 bases and J 7 bases, with 23 bases left between them. This CDR3 is 16 amino acids long. CDR3 DNA sequence: TGTGCCAGCAGCCCCCGAATACTCCAGGCCCTTAGTGGCTACACCTTC. It codes for CASSPRILQALSGYTF.